The 25 T cell receptor beta chains below were found in one sample sequenced in a study of technical replicates of blood from several donors. Sequencing was performed with immunoSEQ multiplex PCR; in TCRdb, only in-frame clones are kept and a portion is missing. In the table there are around 68,000 clones, about 97% of which are singletons. Material for sequencing was T cells isolated from PBMCs. These receptors came from a human donor in good health.

The V call is TRBV27, the J call TRBJ1-2, with 7 bases aligning to TRBD1. V dropped 4 bases and J dropped 6; count of bases not matched to a gene: 5. Germline V gene lookup returns CDR1 MNHEY and CDR2 SMNVEV (reference sequence). The CDR3 spans 13 residues. In nucleotides, the CDR3 is TGTGCCAGCAGTTCGGGACAGTACCATGGCTACACCTTC. Residues: CASSSGQYHGYTF.

The gene calls are TRBV19 and TRBJ2-2; maybe TRBD1 (6 bases). The CDR3 extends over 15 amino acids. The germline V and J ends were trimmed by 6 bases and 1 base, with 12 bases remaining between them. Germline CDR1 LNHDA, CDR2 SQIVND (reference sequence). In nucleotides, the CDR3 is TGTGCCAGTAGCATACAACAGGGGAACACCGGGGAGCTGTTTTTT. Translating gives CASSIQQGNTGELFF.

The chain employs TRBV9 and TRBJ2-7, with D hard to call. The CDR3 has 13 residues. Germline lookup yields CDR1 SGDLS and CDR2 YYNGEE. V lost 4 bases and J 6 bases, leaving 14 bases between the germline ends. The CDR3 here is CASSLSSSGEQYF. The CDR3 nucleotides read TGTGCCAGCAGCCTTTCCTCTAGTGGCGAGCAGTACTTC.

The rearrangement uses TRBV7-3 and TRBJ2-2, with D perhaps matching TRBD2 (6 bases). The CDR3 covers 17 residues. Germline V CDR1 and CDR2: SGHTA, FQGTGA. V was shortened by 1 base and J by 2 bases, with 14 bases between the two germline ends. Written as DNA, the CDR3 is TGTGCCAGCAGCTTAAAGTCGCGCGGGGTCAACACCGGGGAGCTGTTTTTT. It encodes CASSLKSRGVNTGELFF.

The chain has TRBV4-1 and TRBJ1-5; D possibly corresponds to TRBD1 (6 bases). V was cut by 1 base and J by 6 bases, with 10 bases left in between. The CDR3 is made up of 14 amino acids. Germline V gene sequence: CDR1 MGHRA, CDR2 YSYEKL. The CDR3 region is CASSQVPGVQPQHF. The CDR3 DNA sequence: TGCGCCAGCAGCCAAGTTCCAGGGGTTCAGCCCCAGCATTTT.

This chain joins TRBV25-1 and TRBJ2-1; D possibly corresponds to TRBD2 (6 bases). V was shortened by 3 bases and J by 2 bases, with 17 bases between the two germline ends. Germline V gene sequence: CDR1 MGHDK, CDR2 SYGVNS. There are 17 residues in the CDR3. This chain's CDR3 is CASSEGGARVTYNEQFF. The CDR3 DNA follows: TGTGCCAGCAGTGAGGGAGGCGCCAGGGTCACCTACAATGAGCAGTTCTTC.

This clone showed up just once. The chain couples TRBV28 to TRBJ2-2, with D possibly TRBD2 on 5 matching bases. This CDR3 has 12 residues. Germline CDR1 MDHEN, CDR2 SYDVKM. Trimming shortened V by 11 bases and J by 6 bases, and 13 bases separated the two germline ends. The DNA of the CDR3 is TGTGCCTCGACGGGGTTAGCCGGGGAGCTGTTTTTT. It yields the protein CASTGLAGELFF.

This chain connects TRBV5-6 to TRBJ2-7; possibly TRBD1 for D (6 bases). CDR1 and CDR2 from the germline V gene are SGHDT and YYEEEE. The V end lost 4 bases, the J end lost 3 bases, and 11 bases lay between the germline ends. CDR3 length: 13 residues. The CDR3 DNA reads TGTGCCAGCAGCCAGGACAGCTACTACGAGCAGTACTTC. As protein: CASSQDSYYEQYF. The whole variable domain, filled in from reference TRBV5-6 and TRBJ2-7, reads DAGVTQSPTHLIKTRGQQVTLRCSPKSGHDTVSWYQQALGQGPQFIFQYYEEEERQRGNFPDRFSGHQFPNYSSELNVNALLLGDSALYLCASSQDSYYEQYFGPGTRLTVT.

V and J are TRBV5-1 and TRBJ2-5; TRBD2 matches at 15 bases. This CDR3 is 16 amino acids long. Germline lookup yields CDR1 SGHRS and CDR2 YFSETQ. After removal of 4 bases from V and 4 bases from J, the junction contained 5 bases not matched to a gene. CDR3: CASSPGLAGGVETQYF. The CDR3 DNA sequence: TGCGCCAGCAGCCCAGGACTAGCGGGAGGGGTAGAGACCCAGTACTTC.

This chain links TRBV7-9 with TRBJ2-3; D is ambiguous. Deletions cut 5 bases from V and 1 base from J, with 16 bases between. This CDR3 is 16 amino acids long. In germline, CDR1 is SEHNR, CDR2 FQNEAQ (reference sequence). The CDR3: CASSPRIGWGTDTQYF. The CDR3 DNA reads as TGTGCCAGCAGCCCTAGGATAGGTTGGGGCACAGATACGCAGTATTTT.

V usage is TRBV27 and J usage is TRBJ1-4; D is unclear. CDR1 MNHEY and CDR2 SMNVEV come from the germline V gene (reference sequence). Trimming left V 1 base short and J 2 bases short, with 11 bases between. This CDR3 has 16 amino acids. As DNA, the CDR3 is TGTGCCAGCAGTTTATATAGTGTGTATACTAATGAAAAACTGTTTTTT. It encodes CASSLYSVYTNEKLFF.

The chain uses TRBV27 and TRBJ2-7; possibly TRBD2 for D (5 bases). Germline V gene data show CDR1 as MNHEY and CDR2 as SMNVEV (reference sequence). This CDR3 is 15 amino acids long. Trimming stripped 4 bases from V and 0 bases from J, with 13 bases between. The CDR3 bases are TGTGCCAGCAGTTCCCTATCCCGGGACTCCTACGAGCAGTACTTC. Translating it yields CASSSLSRDSYEQYF.

The J gene is TRBJ2-5, the V gene TRBV29-1; D perhaps matches TRBD2 (5 bases). This CDR3 has 12 residues. The ends were cut back, 7 bases at V and 5 bases at J, with 14 bases in the middle. Germline CDR1 SQVTM, CDR2 ANQGSEA. The DNA for the CDR3 is TGCAGCGCCCGGGGTAGTTACGAGACCCAGTACTTC. Its translation is CSARGSYETQYF.

This clone was observed once. The chain joins TRBV7-9 to TRBJ1-2; 8 bases are shared with TRBD1. J lost 8 bases, V lost 5 bases, and 10 bases had no gene match. This CDR3 is built from 14 residues. Germline lookup yields CDR1 SEHNR and CDR2 FQNEAQ (reference sequence). The CDR3: CASSPAGQGVGYTF. CDR3 nucleotide sequence: TGTGCCAGCAGCCCGGCCGGACAGGGAGTCGGCTACACCTTC.

The V gene is TRBV7-9, the J gene TRBJ1-1; 9 bases align to TRBD1. Unmatched junction bases numbered 2, after V lost 5 bases and J lost 1 base. This CDR3 has 14 amino acids. The germline V gene has CDR1 SEHNR and CDR2 FQNEAQ (reference sequence). This chain's CDR3 is CASSAGQGNTEAFF. The CDR3 DNA is TGTGCCAGCAGCGCGGGACAGGGGAACACTGAAGCTTTCTTT.

V is TRBV6-5 and J is TRBJ1-1; TRBD1 aligns across 7 bases. Germline V gene data show CDR1 as MNHEY and CDR2 as SVGAGI. The CDR3 spans 15 residues. V trimming: 6 bases; J trimming: 4 bases; junction bases outside the gene matches: 11. CDR3 DNA: TGTGCCAGCAGAACTGGCGACAGGGTGGCCACTGAAGCTTTCTTT. Residues: CASRTGDRVATEAFF.

The rearrangement joins TRBV6-5 to TRBJ2-7; 9 positions match TRBD1. Per the germline V gene, CDR1 is MNHEY and CDR2 is SVGAGI. The CDR3 covers 15 residues. The trim removed 6 bases at V and 2 bases at J, leaving 8 bases unmatched. The CDR3: CASSTGQGFAYEQYF. CDR3 nucleotides: TGTGCCAGCAGCACCGGACAGGGGTTTGCCTACGAGCAGTACTTC.

This chain connects TRBV10-1 to TRBJ1-3; D is possibly TRBD1 (5 bases). Trimming removed 10 bases from V and 6 bases from J, with 16 bases in between. The CDR3 has 13 residues. Germline assignment: CDR1 WNHNN and CDR2 SYGVQD (reference sequence). This CDR3 reads CAITPGHENTIYF. The CDR3 DNA is TGCGCCATCACCCCAGGGCACGAAAACACCATATATTTT.

V gene TRBV10-3 combines with J gene TRBJ1-4; D remains ambiguous. The V gene's germline CDR1 is ENHRY and CDR2 SYGVKD. V lost 2 bases to trimming and J lost 6 bases, with 4 bases between them. The CDR3 extends over 12 amino acids. CDR3 region: CAISERDEKLFF. The CDR3 DNA is TGTGCCATCAGTGAGAGAGATGAAAAACTGTTTTTT.

V gene TRBV6-5 combines with J gene TRBJ2-7; weak D call: TRBD1 (5 bases). The V end lost 0 bases, the J end lost 1 base, and 7 bases lay between the germline ends. From germline, CDR1 is MNHEY and CDR2 SVGAGI. The CDR3 runs 14 residues. This CDR3 reads CASSYSGASYEQYF. The CDR3 region has the DNA TGTGCCAGCAGTTACTCAGGGGCGTCCTACGAGCAGTACTTC.

V gene TRBV10-2 combines with J gene TRBJ2-7; 9 bases are a match to TRBD2. V trimming: 11 bases; J trimming: 5 bases; junction bases outside the gene matches: 10. Germline V lookup: CDR1 WSHSY, CDR2 SAAADI. CDR3 length: 13 residues. The CDR3 DNA sequence: TGCGCCGGTGCGGGAGGGATCACTAACGAGCAGTACTTC. Protein product: CAGAGGITNEQYF.

The chain joins TRBV10-3 to TRBJ1-5; TRBD1 is a possible D gene (6 bases). Trimming cost V 5 bases and J 4 bases, with 12 bases left between them. CDR1 ENHRY and CDR2 SYGVKD come from the germline V gene. The CDR3 contains 14 residues. CDR3 DNA: TGTGCCATCAGTCAGGGGCTCATTAATCAGCCCCAGCATTTT. Residues: CAISQGLINQPQHF.

The chain uses TRBV10-3 and TRBJ1-2, with TRBD1 as a possible D gene (5 bases). Looked up from germline, CDR1 is ENHRY and CDR2 is SYGVKD. The CDR3 has 11 residues. V was trimmed by 7 bases and J by 10 bases, leaving 13 bases between them. This CDR3 reads CAINADRLYTF. The CDR3 DNA reads as TGTGCCATCAACGCTGACAGACTCTACACCTTC.

The chain links TRBV6-6 to TRBJ2-5, with D unresolved. Germline V lookup: CDR1 MNHNY, CDR2 SVGAGI (reference sequence). V was trimmed by 3 bases and J by 5 bases, leaving 7 bases between them. The CDR3 contains 12 residues. The DNA of the CDR3 is TGTGCCAGCAGTTATGGCGGCGAGACCCAGTACTTC. This encodes CASSYGGETQYF.

This sequence joins TRBV11-3 and TRBJ2-7; D call uncertain. The V gene lost 0 bases and the J gene lost 1 base, with 4 bases spanning the gap. Germline CDR1 and CDR2: SGHNT and YENEEA. This CDR3 spans 13 amino acids. CDR3 in amino acids: CASSLERSYEQYF. The DNA of the CDR3 is TGTGCCAGCAGCTTAGAGAGGTCCTACGAGCAGTACTTC.